This T cell receptor beta chain emerged from a study of blood T cell repertoires in COVID-19. Study-level background: PBMCs, B-cell-depleted T cells, or T cells were the source of the cDNA or gDNA that made up the material.

CDR1 SGHNT and CDR2 YENEEA come from the germline V gene. This CDR3 has 17 amino acids. Germline trimming cut 5 bases from V and 4 bases from J; bases unmatched to any gene: 12. Assay used: immunoSEQ multiplex PCR; TCRdb lists only in-frame clones, some missing. Of almost 100,000 clones listed, around 86% were seen once; the top ten hold over 9%. The receptor comes from a man aged 50 or older with acute or convalescent COVID-19. The J gene is TRBJ2-3, the V gene TRBV11-3; 10 nucleotides agree with TRBD2. The sample was peripheral blood. DNA for the CDR3: TGTGCCAGCAGCGTGAGGTCTAGCGGGAGTGGGGCAGATACGCAGTATTTT. This codes for CASSVRSSGSGADTQYF.